This is a list of T cell receptor beta chains from one sample in a study of cytomegalovirus exposure and HLA in healthy donors. Assay used: immunoSEQ multiplex PCR; TCRdb lists only in-frame clones, some missing. Its listing shows around 130,000 clones. Sequenced: PBMCs. These receptors all come from a woman aged 40 to 50 in good health and CMV-seronegative. Both conserved end residues are part of each CDR3. The D gene is left open where the match is weak.

V	D	J	DNA	CDR3
TRBV7-8	TRBD2	TRBJ2-2	TGTGCCAGCAGCTCAAGGACTAGCCTTAACACCGGGGAGCTGTTTTTT	CASSSRTSLNTGELFF
TRBV6-5	NA	TRBJ2-5	TGTGCCAGCAAGATAGGGGAAGAGACCCAGTACTTC	CASKIGEETQYF
TRBV2	NA	TRBJ1-1	TGTGCCAGCAGTGTACATATTATGAGGAACTCAGAAGCTTTCTTT	CASSVHIMRNSEAFF
TRBV13	TRBD2	TRBJ2-5	TGTGCCAGCAGCTCAGGACTAGCGGGGCCTCGGGAGACCCAGTACTTC	CASSSGLAGPRETQYF
TRBV27	TRBD2	TRBJ2-6	TGTGCCAGCAGTCCGGGAGGGCTCTCTGGGGCCAACGTCCTGACTTTC	CASSPGGLSGANVLTF
TRBV19	NA	TRBJ2-7	TGTGCCAGTAGTGCCGGGGGATCCTCCTACGAGCAGTACTTC	CASSAGGSSYEQYF
TRBV7-2	NA	TRBJ1-1	TGTGCCAGCAGCTTAGCGGCCAGTAACACTGAAGCTTTCTTT	CASSLAASNTEAFF
TRBV4-3	TRBD2	TRBJ2-3	TGCGCCAGCAGCCAAGAGGGCCTAGCGGGGGGCACAGATACGCAGTATTTT	CASSQEGLAGGTDTQYF
TRBV28	NA	TRBJ2-3	TGTGCCAGCAGTCCACTTGAAGATACGCAGTATTTT	CASSPLEDTQYF
TRBV27	TRBD2	TRBJ2-1	TGTGCCAGCAGTCCCACAGCAGCGGGGGGGATATACAATGAGCAGTTCTTC	CASSPTAAGGIYNEQFF
TRBV5-1	NA	TRBJ2-3	TGCGCCAGCAGCTTGGTTCCAGGGTTGAGGTCAGATACGCAGTATTTT	CASSLVPGLRSDTQYF